Shown below are 6 T cell receptor beta chains from a single sample sequenced in a study of graft-versus-host responses after intestinal transplantation. Graft specimens yielded both intraepithelial and lamina propria lymphocytes. The method was immunoSEQ multiplex PCR; TCRdb's version includes in-frame clones alone and lacks a portion of them. This sample carries about 29,000 clones, more than 70% of them seen once, and the ten largest clones take roughly 3.2%. The material was ileum tissue, obtained 98 days after intestinal transplantation. The source of these receptors is a human patient who received an intestinal transplant, so some T cells may come from the graft donor.

The chain uses TRBV7-9 and TRBJ2-5; no firm D call. The germline gives CDR1 SEHNR, CDR2 FQNEAQ (reference sequence). The V and J ends lost 0 bases and 11 bases respectively, with 10 bases between them. This CDR3 has 12 residues. CDR3 bases: TGTGCCAGCAGCTTAGCCACCCTGGAGCAGTACTTC. The encoded protein is CASSLATLEQYF.

This rearrangement joins TRBV7-9 to TRBJ2-2; TRBD1 agrees at 9 bases. The V and J ends lost 6 bases and 5 bases, in that order; junction bases with no gene match: 4. CDR3 length: 14 amino acids. Germline assignment: CDR1 SEHNR and CDR2 FQNEAQ (reference sequence). CDR3 coding DNA: TGTGCCAGCAGTCGGACAGGGGAAACCGGGGAGCTGTTTTTT. This encodes CASSRTGETGELFF.

This clone was found once. This sequence joins TRBV9 and TRBJ2-3; D is uncertain. The CDR3 covers 15 residues. The V end lost 2 bases, the J end lost 0 bases, and 10 bases lay between the germline ends. Germline V gene data show CDR1 as SGDLS and CDR2 as YYNGEE. The CDR3 spells CASSVGSASTDTQYF. The DNA of the CDR3 is TGTGCCAGCAGCGTGGGGTCAGCTAGCACAGATACGCAGTATTTT.

The V call is TRBV27, the J call TRBJ2-7; TRBD1 aligns across 8 bases. J gave up 1 base and V 6 bases, and 5 bases lay outside the gene matches. The germline V gene encodes CDR1 MNHEY and CDR2 SMNVEV (reference sequence). The CDR3 is 14 residues long. The CDR3 loop reads CASSFRGRSYEQYF. As DNA, the CDR3 is TGTGCCAGCAGCTTCAGGGGGCGATCCTACGAGCAGTACTTC.

The chain joins TRBV2 to TRBJ2-3; D tentatively reads TRBD1 or TRBD2 (5 bases each). Germline V gene data show CDR1 as SNHLY and CDR2 as FYNNEI. Trimming stripped 9 bases from V and 5 bases from J, with 15 bases between. The CDR3 is made up of 13 amino acids. Written as DNA, the CDR3 is TGTGCCAGATCTCCGGGACCGTTAGATACGCAGTATTTT. Encoded protein: CARSPGPLDTQYF.

This clone was seen only a few times. The chain links TRBV4-1 to TRBJ2-2, with D uncertain. V dropped 2 bases and J dropped 1 base, with 2 bases sitting between them. Germline assignment: CDR1 MGHRA and CDR2 YSYEKL. The CDR3 runs to 13 residues. The CDR3 DNA follows: TGCGCCAGCAGCCAAAAGAACACCGGGGAGCTGTTTTTT. Protein sequence: CASSQKNTGELFF.